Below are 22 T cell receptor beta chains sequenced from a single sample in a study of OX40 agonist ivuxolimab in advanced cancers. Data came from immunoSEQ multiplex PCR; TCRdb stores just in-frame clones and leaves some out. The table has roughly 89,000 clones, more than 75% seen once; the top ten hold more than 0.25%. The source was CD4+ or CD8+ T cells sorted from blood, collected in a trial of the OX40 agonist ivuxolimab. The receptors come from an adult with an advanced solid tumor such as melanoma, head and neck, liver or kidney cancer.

The CDR3 sequence: CSVRPRDSKAKNIQYF. The DNA of the CDR3 is TGCAGCGTAAGACCACGGGACTCTAAAGCCAAAAACATTCAGTACTTC. V is TRBV29-1 and J is TRBJ2-4; a possible D gene is TRBD2 (6 bases). Trimming removed 6 bases from V and 0 bases from J, with 18 bases in between. The germline gives CDR1 SQVTM, CDR2 ANQGSEA. This CDR3 comprises 16 residues.

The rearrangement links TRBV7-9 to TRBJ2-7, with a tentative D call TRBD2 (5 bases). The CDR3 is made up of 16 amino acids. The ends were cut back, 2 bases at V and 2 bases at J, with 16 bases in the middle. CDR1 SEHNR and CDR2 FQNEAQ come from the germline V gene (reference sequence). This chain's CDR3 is CASSLFALASTYEQYF. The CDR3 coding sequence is TGTGCCAGCAGCTTATTCGCTTTAGCGTCGACCTACGAGCAGTACTTC.

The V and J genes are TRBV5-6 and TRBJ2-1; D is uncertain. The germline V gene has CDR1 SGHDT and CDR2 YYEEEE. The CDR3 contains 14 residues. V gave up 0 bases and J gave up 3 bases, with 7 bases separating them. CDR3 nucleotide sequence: TGTGCCAGCAGCTTGGGCCCTGACTACAATGAGCAGTTCTTC. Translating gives CASSLGPDYNEQFF.

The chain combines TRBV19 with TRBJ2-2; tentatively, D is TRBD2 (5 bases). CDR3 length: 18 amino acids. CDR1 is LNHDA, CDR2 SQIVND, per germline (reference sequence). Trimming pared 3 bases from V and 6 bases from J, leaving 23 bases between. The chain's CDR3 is CASSIYYGRTESAGELFF. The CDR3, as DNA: TGTGCCAGTAGTATCTACTACGGACGGACTGAAAGCGCCGGGGAGCTGTTTTTT. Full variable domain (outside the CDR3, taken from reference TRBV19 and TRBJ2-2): DGGITQSPKYLFRKEGQNVTLSCEQNLNHDAMYWYRQDPGQGLRLIYYSQIVNDFQKGDIAEGYSVSREKKESFPLTVTSAQKNPTAFYLCASSIYYGRTESAGELFFGEGSRLTVL.

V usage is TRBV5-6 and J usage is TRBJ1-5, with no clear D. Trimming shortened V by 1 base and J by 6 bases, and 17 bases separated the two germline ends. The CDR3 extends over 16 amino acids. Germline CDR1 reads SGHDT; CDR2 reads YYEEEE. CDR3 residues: CASSLSVGISGQPQHF. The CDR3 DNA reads TGTGCCAGCAGCTTGAGCGTGGGGATATCCGGTCAGCCCCAGCATTTT.

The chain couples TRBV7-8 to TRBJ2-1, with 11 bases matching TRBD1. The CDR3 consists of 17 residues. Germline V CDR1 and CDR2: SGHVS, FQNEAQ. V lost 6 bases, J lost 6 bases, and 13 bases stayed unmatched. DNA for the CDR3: TGTGCCAGCAGACATAGCGCCGGGACAGGGGGATTCAATGAGCAGTTCTTC. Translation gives CASRHSAGTGGFNEQFF.

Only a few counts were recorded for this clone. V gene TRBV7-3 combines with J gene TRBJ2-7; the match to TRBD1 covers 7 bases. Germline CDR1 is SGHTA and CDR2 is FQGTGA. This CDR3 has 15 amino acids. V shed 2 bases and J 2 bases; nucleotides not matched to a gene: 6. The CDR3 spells CASSLSGGFTYEQYF. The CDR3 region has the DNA TGTGCCAGCAGCTTATCAGGGGGATTCACCTACGAGCAGTACTTC.

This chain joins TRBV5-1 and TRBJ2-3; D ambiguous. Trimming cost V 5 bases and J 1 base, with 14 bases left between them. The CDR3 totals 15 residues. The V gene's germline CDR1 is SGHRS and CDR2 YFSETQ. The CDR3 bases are TGCGCCAGCAGAAATACAGCGATAGGCACAGATACGCAGTATTTT. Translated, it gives CASRNTAIGTDTQYF.

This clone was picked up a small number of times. CDR3 in DNA: TGCGCCAGCAGTCAATCTTTAAATGCCCCGGGACAGGGGGCTAATCAGCCCCAGCATTTT. Encoded protein: CASSQSLNAPGQGANQPQHF. The chain combines TRBV23-1 with TRBJ1-5, with 12 nucleotides matching TRBD1. TRBV23-1 is reported as an ORF; its role is uncertain. CDR3 length: 20 amino acids. V lost 0 bases, J lost 4 bases, and 13 bases stayed unmatched.

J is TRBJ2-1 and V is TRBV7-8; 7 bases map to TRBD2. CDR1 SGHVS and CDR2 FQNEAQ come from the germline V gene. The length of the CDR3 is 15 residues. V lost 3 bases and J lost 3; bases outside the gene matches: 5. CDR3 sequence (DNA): TGTGCCAGCAGCTTTTCTAGCGGCCGCTACAATGAGCAGTTCTTC. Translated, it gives CASSFSSGRYNEQFF. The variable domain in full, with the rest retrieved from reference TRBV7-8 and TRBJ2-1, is GAGVSQSPRYKVAKRGQDVALRCDPISGHVSLFWYQQALGQGPEFLTYFQNEAQLDKSGLPSDRFFAERPEGSVSTLKIQRTQQEDSAVYLCASSFSSGRYNEQFFGPGTRLTVL.

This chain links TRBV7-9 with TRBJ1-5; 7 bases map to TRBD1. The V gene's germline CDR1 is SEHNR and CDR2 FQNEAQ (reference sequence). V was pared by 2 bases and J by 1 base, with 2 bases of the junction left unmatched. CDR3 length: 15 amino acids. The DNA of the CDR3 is TGTGCCAGCAGCTTAACAGGGGTAAGCAATCAGCCCCAGCATTTT. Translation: CASSLTGVSNQPQHF.

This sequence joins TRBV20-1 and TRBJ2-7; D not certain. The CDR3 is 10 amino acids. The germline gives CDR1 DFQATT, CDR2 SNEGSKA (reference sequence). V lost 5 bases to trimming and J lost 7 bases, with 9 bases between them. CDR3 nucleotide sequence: TGCAGTGCTCCTCTAGGAGAGCAGTACTTC. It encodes CSAPLGEQYF.

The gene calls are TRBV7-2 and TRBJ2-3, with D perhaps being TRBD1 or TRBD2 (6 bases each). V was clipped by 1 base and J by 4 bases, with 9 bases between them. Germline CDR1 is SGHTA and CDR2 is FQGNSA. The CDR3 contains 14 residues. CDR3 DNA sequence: TGTGCCAGCAGCTTAGGGGGGGCCGCAGATACGCAGTATTTT. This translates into CASSLGGAADTQYF.

The CDR3 DNA reads as TGTGCCAGCTCACCACCGGGGAGAGAAAAACTGTTTTTT. It encodes CASSPPGREKLFF. The gene calls are TRBV18 and TRBJ1-4, with D uncertain. Germline CDR1 is KGHSH and CDR2 is LQKENI. The ends were cut back, 0 bases at V and 8 bases at J, with 7 bases in the middle. The length of the CDR3 is 13 residues. Variable domain in full (rest from reference TRBV18 and TRBJ1-4): NAGVMQNPRHLVRRRGQEARLRCSPMKGHSHVYWYRQLPEEGLKFMVYLQKENIIDESGMPKERFSAEFPKEGPSILRIQQVVRGDSAAYFCASSPPGREKLFFGSGTQLSVL.

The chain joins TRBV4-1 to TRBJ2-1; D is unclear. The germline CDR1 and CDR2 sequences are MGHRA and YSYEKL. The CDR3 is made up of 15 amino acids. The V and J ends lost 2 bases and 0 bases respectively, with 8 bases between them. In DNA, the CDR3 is TGCGCCAGCAGCCAATCAAGTAGCTCCTACAATGAGCAGTTCTTC. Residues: CASSQSSSSYNEQFF.

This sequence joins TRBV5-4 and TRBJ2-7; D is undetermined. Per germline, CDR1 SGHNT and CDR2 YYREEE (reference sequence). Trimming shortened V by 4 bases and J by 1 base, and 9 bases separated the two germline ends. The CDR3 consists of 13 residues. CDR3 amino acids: CASSPGRSYEQYF. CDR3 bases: TGTGCCAGCAGCCCAGGACGGTCCTACGAGCAGTACTTC. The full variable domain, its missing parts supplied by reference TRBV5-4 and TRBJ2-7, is ETGVTQSPTHLIKTRGQQVTLRCSSQSGHNTVSWYQQALGQGPQFIFQYYREEENGRGNFPPRFSGLQFPNYSSELNVNALELDDSALYLCASSPGRSYEQYFGPGTRLTVT.

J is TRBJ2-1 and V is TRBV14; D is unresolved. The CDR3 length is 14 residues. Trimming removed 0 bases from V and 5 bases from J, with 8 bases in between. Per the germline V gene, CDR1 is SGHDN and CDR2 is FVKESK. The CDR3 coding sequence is TGTGCCAGCAGCCAAGATGCATCCGACAATGAGCAGTTCTTC. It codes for CASSQDASDNEQFF. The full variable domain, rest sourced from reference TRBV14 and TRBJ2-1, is EAGVTQFPSHSVIEKGQTVTLRCDPISGHDNLYWYRRVMGKEIKFLLHFVKESKQDESGMPNNRFLAERTGGTYSTLKVQPAELEDSGVYFCASSQDASDNEQFFGPGTRLTVL.

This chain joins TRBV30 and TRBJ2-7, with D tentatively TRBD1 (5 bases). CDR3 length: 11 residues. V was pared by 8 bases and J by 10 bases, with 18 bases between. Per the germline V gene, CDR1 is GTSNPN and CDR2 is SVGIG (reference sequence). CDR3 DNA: TGTGCCGGCCAAAAGTATGGGGCACAGTACTTC. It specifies CAGQKYGAQYF.

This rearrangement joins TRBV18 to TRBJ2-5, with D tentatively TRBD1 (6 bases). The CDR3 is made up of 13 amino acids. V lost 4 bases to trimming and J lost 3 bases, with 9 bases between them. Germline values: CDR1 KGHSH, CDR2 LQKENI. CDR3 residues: CASSQNREETQYF. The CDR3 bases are TGTGCCAGCTCACAAAACAGGGAAGAGACCCAGTACTTC.

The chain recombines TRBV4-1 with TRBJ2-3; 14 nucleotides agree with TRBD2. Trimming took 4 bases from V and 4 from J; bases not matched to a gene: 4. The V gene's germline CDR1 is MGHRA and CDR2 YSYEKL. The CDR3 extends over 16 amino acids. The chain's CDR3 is CASSLGLAGVADTQYF. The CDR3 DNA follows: TGCGCCAGCAGCCTGGGACTAGCGGGAGTTGCAGATACGCAGTATTTT.

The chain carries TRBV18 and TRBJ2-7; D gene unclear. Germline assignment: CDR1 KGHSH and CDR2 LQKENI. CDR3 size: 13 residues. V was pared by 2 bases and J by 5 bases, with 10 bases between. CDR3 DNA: TGTGCCAGCTCACCAAAAGGGAATAACGAGCAGTACTTC. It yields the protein CASSPKGNNEQYF.

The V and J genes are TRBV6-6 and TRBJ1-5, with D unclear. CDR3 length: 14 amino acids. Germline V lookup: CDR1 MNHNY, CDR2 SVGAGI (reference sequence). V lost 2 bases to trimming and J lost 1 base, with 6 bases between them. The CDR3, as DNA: TGTGCCAGCAGTTACCTGGGGAGCAATCAGCCCCAGCATTTT. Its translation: CASSYLGSNQPQHF.